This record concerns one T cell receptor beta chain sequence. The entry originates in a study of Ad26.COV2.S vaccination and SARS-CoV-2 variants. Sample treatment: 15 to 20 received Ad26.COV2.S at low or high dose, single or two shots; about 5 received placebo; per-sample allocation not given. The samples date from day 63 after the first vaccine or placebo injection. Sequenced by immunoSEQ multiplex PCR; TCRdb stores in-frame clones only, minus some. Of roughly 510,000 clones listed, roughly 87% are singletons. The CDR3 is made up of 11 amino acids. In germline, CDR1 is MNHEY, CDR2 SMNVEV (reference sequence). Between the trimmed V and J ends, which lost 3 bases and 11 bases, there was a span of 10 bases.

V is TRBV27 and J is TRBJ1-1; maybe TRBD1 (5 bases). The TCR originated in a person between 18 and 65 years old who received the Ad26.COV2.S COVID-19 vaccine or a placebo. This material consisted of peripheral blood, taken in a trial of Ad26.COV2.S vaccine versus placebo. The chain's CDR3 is CASSLGGVAFF. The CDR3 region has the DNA TGTGCCAGCAGTTTGGGGGGGGTGGCTTTCTTT.